A selection of T cell receptor beta chains follows, all from one sample in a study of blood T cell repertoires in COVID-19. Here immunoSEQ multiplex PCR was the method, and the copy in TCRdb shows in-frame clones only, minus some. The sample has 55,000 to 80,000 clones, 80% to 90% seen once; the top ten hold 2% to 2.5%. The sample comprised peripheral blood. These receptors were obtained from a human donor in a cohort sampled during active COVID-19. The conserved cysteine and the conserved F or W are not part of the CDR3 here. Clone size, where shown, is once, few, many, or a class for clones that have expanded.

size: NA
V: TRBV7-8
CDR3: ASSLPRGRGKLF

size: NA
V: TRBV7-2
CDR3: ASSLLALPAYEQY

size: NA
V: TRBV4-1
CDR3: ASSQEAGLSSGNTIY

size: NA
V: TRBV12-5
CDR3: ASGLLTGGQETQY

size: NA
V: TRBV6-5
CDR3: ASSYSGRRRNTIY

size: NA
V: TRBV4-1
CDR3: ASSQSQGGPGNTIY

size: NA
V: TRBV25-1
CDR3: ASSDLAGADPTDTQY

size: NA
V: TRBV2
CDR3: ASSWGPPPDTQY

size: NA
V: TRBV28
CDR3: ASSASEKLF

size: NA
V: TRBV5-4
CDR3: ASSPGWMNTGELF

size: few
V: TRBV2
CDR3: ASSEGQTNSPLH

size: NA
V: TRBV27
CDR3: ATSSGPGSYEKLF

size: NA
V: TRBV28
CDR3: ASSLRGNGYT

size: NA
V: TRBV7-9
CDR3: ASSSSQGMLNEQF

size: NA
V: TRBV6-5
CDR3: ASKGGLYNYGYT

size: once
V: TRBV6-1
CDR3: ASSEAPGQGFQPQH

size: few
V: TRBV5-6
CDR3: ASSRRGPSTDTQY